The TCR beta chain described here comes from a study of T cell changes during pregnancy in multiple sclerosis. Repertoires were generated with immunoSEQ multiplex PCR, while TCRdb's copy carries only in-frame clones and drops some. Altogether some 61,000 clones are present, less than 95% being singletons, with the ten largest covering approximately 0.84%. This CDR3 comprises 16 residues. Germline loops: CDR1 SGHNT, CDR2 YYREEE (reference sequence). With 0 bases removed from V and 0 bases from J, the gap between germline ends came to 12 bases. The clonotype comes from a female donor with multiple sclerosis, enrolled in a pregnancy study. The input for sequencing was peripheral blood, taken in the second trimester of pregnancy. V and J are TRBV5-4 and TRBJ1-1; TRBD1 is a possible D gene (6 bases). The CDR3 DNA is TGTGCCAGCAGCTTGGGGGGGCCAGTTATGAACACTGAAGCTTTCTTT. Residues: CASSLGGPVMNTEAFF.